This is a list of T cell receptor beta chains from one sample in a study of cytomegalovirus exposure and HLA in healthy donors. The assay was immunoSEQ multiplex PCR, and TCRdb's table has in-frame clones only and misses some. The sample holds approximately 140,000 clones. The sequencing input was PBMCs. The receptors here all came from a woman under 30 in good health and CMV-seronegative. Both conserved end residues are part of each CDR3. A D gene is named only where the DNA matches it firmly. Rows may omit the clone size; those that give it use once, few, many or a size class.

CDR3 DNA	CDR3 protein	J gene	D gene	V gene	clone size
TGTGCCAGCAGCGTTCGAGACAGCCCCTACAATGAGCAGTTCTTC	CASSVRDSPYNEQFF	TRBJ2-1	NA	TRBV9	NA
TGCAGCGTTGTCGGGGGGGAGACCCAGTACTTC	CSVVGGETQYF	TRBJ2-5	TRBD2	TRBV29-1	NA
TGTGCCAGCAGCTTAGGCGGGAAGTTCTCCTACGAGCAGTACTTC	CASSLGGKFSYEQYF	TRBJ2-7	NA	TRBV13	NA
TGTGCCAGCAGAACTAGCGGGAGGGCCTACGAGCAGTACTTC	CASRTSGRAYEQYF	TRBJ2-7	TRBD2	TRBV6-1	NA
TGTGCCAGCAGCAGCGGGTCCGCCTACAATGAGCAGTTCTTC	CASSSGSAYNEQFF	TRBJ2-1	NA	TRBV7-3	NA
TGTGCCAGCAGTTTAGAGGGTCGGGGATCACCCCTCCACTTT	CASSLEGRGSPLHF	TRBJ1-6	NA	TRBV7-3	NA
TGTGCCACTAGAACGGACAGGAGCTACAATGAGCAGTTCTTC	CATRTDRSYNEQFF	TRBJ2-1	TRBD1	TRBV15	NA
TGTGCCAGCGTTAAACTCGGGGTTCCCACAGATACGCAGTATTTT	CASVKLGVPTDTQYF	TRBJ2-3	NA	TRBV5-6	NA
TGTGCCAGCAGCAGGGACAGCTTCTACAATGAGCAGTTCTTC	CASSRDSFYNEQFF	TRBJ2-1	TRBD1	TRBV7-9	NA
TGTGCCAGCAGCTTAACCGGAGGGGTTGCCGGAAACACCATATATTTT	CASSLTGGVAGNTIYF	TRBJ1-3	NA	TRBV7-3	medium-sized
TGTGCCAGTAGTATGGGGGGGTCGGAGACCCAGTACTTC	CASSMGGSETQYF	TRBJ2-5	TRBD2	TRBV19	NA
TGTGCCTGGAGTGTGTCAGAGAACACTGAAGCTTTCTTT	CAWSVSENTEAFF	TRBJ1-1	NA	TRBV30	NA
TGTGCCAGCTCGACCGGGACAGGGTCCTACAATGAGCAGTTCTTC	CASSTGTGSYNEQFF	TRBJ2-1	TRBD1	TRBV6-4	NA
TGTGCCAGCTCACCACCGGGCTCGAGGGACACCATATATTTT	CASSPPGSRDTIYF	TRBJ1-3	NA	TRBV18	NA
TGTGCCAGCAGTGATAGGGACAGGGGGTCGGCTTTCTTT	CASSDRDRGSAFF	TRBJ1-1	TRBD1	TRBV6-1	NA
TGTGCCAGCAGTATTACAGGGGGCTCCTACAATGAGCAGTTCTTC	CASSITGGSYNEQFF	TRBJ2-1	TRBD1	TRBV7-3	NA
TGTGCCAGCAGGTCGAAAGCGGGGAACTCCTACAATGAGCAGTTCTTC	CASRSKAGNSYNEQFF	TRBJ2-1	TRBD2	TRBV7-3	NA
TGTGCCAGTAGTATCGGACAGGGGCCTGGGTATGGCTACACCTTC	CASSIGQGPGYGYTF	TRBJ1-2	TRBD1	TRBV19	NA
TGTGCCAGCAGCTTAGAGGGGATAGCGGGAGATGGAGAGACCCAGTACTTC	CASSLEGIAGDGETQYF	TRBJ2-5	TRBD2	TRBV11-3	NA
TGTGCCAGCAGCCTCCGGGGGGCGGAAATTCAAGAGACCCAGTACTTC	CASSLRGAEIQETQYF	TRBJ2-5	NA	TRBV11-2	NA
TGTGCCAGCAGTACTAGCGGGTCTACCGGGGAGCTGTTTTTT	CASSTSGSTGELFF	TRBJ2-2	TRBD2	TRBV6-4	NA
TGCGCCAGCAGCCAAGCAGGGTCCTACGAGCAGTACTTC	CASSQAGSYEQYF	TRBJ2-7	NA	TRBV4-1	NA
TGTGCCAGCGGGAGTTTCGGGAGCACAGATACGCAGTATTTT	CASGSFGSTDTQYF	TRBJ2-3	NA	TRBV2	NA
TGTGCCAGCAGCCCAGGGGGGCTAGCGGGAGGACTACAGTTCTTC	CASSPGGLAGGLQFF	TRBJ2-1	TRBD2	TRBV7-8	NA
TGCGCCAGCAGCCAAGACGCGACAGATAGCCATGAAAAACTGTTTTTT	CASSQDATDSHEKLFF	TRBJ1-4	NA	TRBV4-3	NA
TGTGCCAGCTCACCACCGGGGACAGGGAGGGCAGATACGCAGTATTTT	CASSPPGTGRADTQYF	TRBJ2-3	TRBD1	TRBV18	NA
TGTGCCAGCTCACCACAGGGACAGGACTATGGCTACACCTTC	CASSPQGQDYGYTF	TRBJ1-2	TRBD1	TRBV18	NA
TGTGCCAGCAGCTTAGGAGGGCAGGGAGGGAGGAATGAGCAGTTCTTC	CASSLGGQGGRNEQFF	TRBJ2-1	TRBD2	TRBV7-3	NA
TGTGCCAGCAGTTTAAACCAACAGGGGAATGAAGCTTTCTTT	CASSLNQQGNEAFF	TRBJ1-1	TRBD1	TRBV27	NA